This entry describes one T cell receptor (beta chain). The sample comes from a study of blood T cell repertoires in COVID-19. At the level of the study: The samples span acute and convalescent COVID-19 from the United States, Italy and Spain.

Original methodology: Amplification from reference gene primers served as the basis for estimated nucleated cell counts. Method: immunoSEQ multiplex PCR; TCRdb's copy keeps in-frame clones and lacks some. That table supplies the V and J calls and clone size; D and trimming were determined from the DNA. Seen here are over 250,000 clones, 70% to 90% observed once, and the top ten hold around 0.92%. The participants were between about 18 and 90 years old and came from roughly 25 US areas. Two negative PCRs, clearance, or symptom resolution had been documented for recovered Cohort 3 donors. The specimen sequenced was PBMCs or T cells enriched from blood (not recorded which). The receptor's source is a woman aged 30 to 39 who had recovered from COVID-19.

The CDR3 loop is CASSEGLLGIEQFF. The CDR3 DNA reads as TGTGCCAGCAGCGAGGGACTTCTAGGGATCGAGCAGTTCTTC. V usage is TRBV7-2 and J usage is TRBJ2-1, with a weak D call TRBD2 (6 bases). V lost 5 bases and J 10 bases, leaving 18 bases between the germline ends. The CDR3 loop spans 14 amino acids. Germline CDR1 and CDR2: SGHTA and FQGNSA.